The clone carrying this TCR beta chain was seen more than once but under ten times. The antigen is undetermined. This record belongs to a study of beta chain features in type 1 diabetes. Study-level information: Age, gender and cell yields were similar between patients and healthy donors.

Purity of each sorted population was above 95%. Study observations and caveats: Moderately but significantly shorter TCRB CDR3s were found in Type 1 diabetes patients in all four CD4+ subsets.

TCRB transcripts that were expressed got sequenced, as all of the isolated RNA had been reverse transcribed. TCRdb's table, derived via immunoSEQ multiplex PCR, lists solely in-frame clones and lacks some. The sample carries 300,000 to 350,000 clones, around 9.7% recorded once. The material sequenced was central memory CD4+ T cells from blood. The TCR sequence derives from a man aged 30 to 45 with type 1 diabetes.

The CDR3 bases are TGTGCCAGCAGTTTTCGACAGGGGGTTTATAATTCACCCCTCCACTTT. Its translation: CASSFRQGVYNSPLHF. This sequence joins TRBV27 and TRBJ1-6; TRBD1 agrees at 9 bases. Per germline, CDR1 MNHEY and CDR2 SMNVEV (reference sequence). The V segment lost 3 bases and the J segment 4 bases; nucleotides outside the gene matches: 4. This CDR3 region has 16 residues.